Below, 29 T cell receptor beta chains from the same sample are listed, as sequenced in a study of blood T cells in healthy people across ages. It was with a sample-barcoded 5' primer and a J-beta primer mix that a second PCR of roughly 7 to 11 cycles was run. TCRdb itself ran the 5' RACE reads through MiXCR, one entry per CDR3 protein. The sample yields roughly 800,000 distinct CDR3 sequences, 55% to 75% seen once. The sample consisted of blood. Source of these receptors: a man aged 30 to 39 in good health.

This clonotype was recorded a few times. The DNA for the CDR3 is TGTGCCAGCAGTTGGCGGGCTGGGTTAGCAAACATTCAGTACTTC. As protein: CASSWRAGLANIQYF. This chain connects TRBV27 to TRBJ2-4, with D possibly matching TRBD2 (5 bases). CDR3 size: 15 residues. Germline CDR1 MNHEY, CDR2 SMNVEV (reference sequence). V lost 4 bases to trimming and J lost 6 bases, with 16 bases between them.

The chain uses TRBV9 and TRBJ2-6; 9 bases map to TRBD1. The CDR3 extends over 18 amino acids. V was clipped by 4 bases and J by 2 bases; unmatched bases: 10. Per the germline V gene, CDR1 is SGDLS and CDR2 is YYNGEE. CDR3 coding DNA: TGTGCCAGCAGCCCTACCACAGGGGGCTCAACTGGGGCCAACGTCCTGACTTTC. This translates into CASSPTTGGSTGANVLTF.

This chain joins TRBV10-3 and TRBJ2-4; the D gene is possibly TRBD2 (5 bases). CDR1 is ENHRY and CDR2 is SYGVKD in the germline V gene. Deletions cut 2 bases from V and 8 bases from J, with 19 bases between. CDR3 length equals 16 residues. The CDR3 region has the DNA TGTGCCATCAGTGAGACCAAGAGCGGTGTTGGGGACATTCAGTACTTC. Protein: CAISETKSGVGDIQYF.

V usage is TRBV7-2 and J usage is TRBJ2-3; D perhaps matches TRBD2 (7 bases). In germline, CDR1 is SGHTA, CDR2 FQGNSA. The CDR3 extends over 15 amino acids. Trimming shortened V by 3 bases and J by 4 bases, and 14 bases separated the two germline ends. CDR3 sequence: CASSFSGGAADTQYF. For the CDR3, the DNA is TGTGCCAGCAGCTTTTCGGGGGGCGCAGCAGATACGCAGTATTTT.

This clonotype showed up just once. V gene TRBV11-1 combines with J gene TRBJ2-7; no clear D. The CDR3 has 12 amino acids. Germline CDR1 reads SGHAT; CDR2 reads FQDESV (reference sequence). The V end lost 5 bases, the J end lost 7 bases, and 12 bases lay between the germline ends. CDR3 bases: TGTGCCAGCAGCCCCCGACATGATGAGCAGTACTTC. This encodes CASSPRHDEQYF. The full variable domain, its missing parts supplied by reference TRBV11-1 and TRBJ2-7, is EAEVAQSPRYKITEKSQAVAFWCDPISGHATLYWYRQILGQGPELLVQFQDESVVDDSQLPKDRFSAERLKGVDSTLKIQPAELGDSAMYLCASSPRHDEQYFGPGTRLTVT.

The chain has TRBV7-2 and TRBJ2-3, with D possibly called TRBD1 or TRBD2 (6 bases each). Trimming stripped 0 bases from V and 9 bases from J, with 16 bases between. This CDR3 is 15 amino acids long. Germline lookup yields CDR1 SGHTA and CDR2 FQGNSA. CDR3 nucleotides: TGTGCCAGCAGCTTAGCTGGGGGCGGTGGGGGGACGCAGTATTTT. Protein sequence: CASSLAGGGGGTQYF.

The chain uses TRBV2 and TRBJ2-1, with TRBD2 identical over 7 bases. V was pared by 7 bases and J by 2 bases, with 11 bases of the junction left unmatched. The CDR3 has 16 residues. Germline V gene data show CDR1 as SNHLY and CDR2 as FYNNEI. Here the CDR3 DNA reads TGTGCCAGCATTTCTCTAACGGGACTAACCTACAATGAGCAGTTCTTC. Protein product: CASISLTGLTYNEQFF.

In this sample, this clonotype turned up a few times. The rearrangement joins TRBV21-1 to TRBJ2-7; TRBD2 is the table's D call and was not checked against the DNA. TRBV21-1 is deemed a pseudogene. CDR3 length: 18 amino acids. The CDR3 protein is CASSKILAGCKRPYEQYF. The CDR3 DNA sequence: TGTGCCAGCAGCAAGATCCTAGCGGGTTGCAAAAGGCCCTACGAGCAGTACTTC.

The chain has TRBV27 and TRBJ2-5; 7 nucleotides match TRBD2. The length of the CDR3 is 15 residues. CDR1 is MNHEY, CDR2 SMNVEV, per germline (reference sequence). V shed 6 bases and J 0 bases; nucleotides not matched to a gene: 7. The CDR3 region has the DNA TGTGCCAGCAGGTCTAGCGGCTTGTACCAAGAGACCCAGTACTTC. It translates to CASRSSGLYQETQYF.

This chain connects TRBV6-5 to TRBJ1-5; tentatively, D is TRBD1 (6 bases). The germline V gene encodes CDR1 MNHEY and CDR2 SVGAGI. The length of the CDR3 is 15 residues. V shed 0 bases and J shed 6 bases, with 12 bases lying between them. The CDR3 coding sequence is TGTGCCAGCAGTTACTCTAGGGGGATCGGTCAGCCCCAGCATTTT. Encoded protein: CASSYSRGIGQPQHF.

The V and J genes are TRBV2 and TRBJ2-7, with D hard to call. The germline V gene has CDR1 SNHLY and CDR2 FYNNEI. This CDR3 is 13 amino acids long. Trimming shortened V by 4 bases and J by 2 bases, and 9 bases separated the two germline ends. As DNA, the CDR3 is TGTGCCAGCAGTGTTGGGGAAACCTACGAGCAGTACTTC. It is translated as CASSVGETYEQYF.

This clonotype was detected a few times. CDR3 coding DNA: TGCGCCAGCAGCCCCCACAGGGGGGGAGATACGCAGTATTTT. This codes for CASSPHRGGDTQYF. V usage is TRBV4-1 and J usage is TRBJ2-3; tentatively, D is TRBD1 (8 bases). V gave up 4 bases and J gave up 5 bases, with 13 bases separating them. The CDR3 is made up of 14 amino acids. The V gene's germline CDR1 is MGHRA and CDR2 YSYEKL.

The chain joins TRBV12-3 or TRBV12-4 to TRBJ1-5; no definite D call. V was pared by 3 bases and J by 3 bases, with 12 bases between. The length of the CDR3 is 15 residues. CDR3 sequence (DNA): TGTGCCAGCAGTTTCGCCGCCAGCCTCAATCAGCCCCAGCATTTT. Translated: CASSFAASLNQPQHF.

The sample holds a few counts of this clonotype. The chain has TRBV5-1 and TRBJ2-7; D gene unclear. CDR3 length equals 14 residues. V lost 0 bases and J 2 bases, leaving 9 bases between the germline ends. CDR1 is SGHRS, CDR2 YFSETQ, per germline. The CDR3: CASSLEGRAYEQYF. CDR3 coding DNA: TGCGCCAGCAGCTTGGAAGGCAGAGCCTACGAGCAGTACTTC.

The J gene is TRBJ1-1, the V gene TRBV5-6; no definite D call. Trimming cost V 6 bases and J 0 bases, with 12 bases left between them. Germline assignment: CDR1 SGHDT and CDR2 YYEEEE. The CDR3 runs to 14 residues. DNA of the CDR3: TGTGCCAGCATCAAAACCACCCTGAACACTGAAGCTTTCTTT. It encodes CASIKTTLNTEAFF.

This chain uses TRBV12-3 or TRBV12-4 with TRBJ2-5; 12 nucleotides line up with TRBD2. The ends lost 5 bases at V and 11 bases at J; junction bases unmatched: 9. This CDR3 region has 14 residues. As DNA, the CDR3 is TGTGCCAGCAGTGAAGGGCTAGCGGGAGGGAAGCAGTACTTC. This encodes CASSEGLAGGKQYF.

This sequence joins TRBV20-1 and TRBJ2-6; 9 nucleotides line up with TRBD1. CDR1 and CDR2 (germline): DFQATT, SNEGSKA (reference sequence). The V segment lost 5 bases and the J segment 2 bases; nucleotides outside the gene matches: 4. The CDR3 length is 15 residues. The CDR3, as DNA: TGCAGTGCTTCGACAGGGGGGACTGGGGCCAACGTCCTGACTTTC. It specifies CSASTGGTGANVLTF.

This clonotype was picked up a small number of times. J is TRBJ1-5 and V is TRBV4-2; 9 bases map to TRBD1. The germline V gene encodes CDR1 LGHNA and CDR2 YNFKEQ. The CDR3 spans 17 residues. The V segment lost 5 bases and the J segment 4 bases; nucleotides outside the gene matches: 12. CDR3 loop: CASSENLGDRANQPQHF. CDR3 coding DNA: TGTGCCAGCAGCGAGAACTTGGGGGACAGGGCGAATCAGCCCCAGCATTTT.

This clonotype was seen more than once but under ten times. At one end the junction does not follow the germline gene, possibly because of a read error. V usage is TRBV29-1 and J usage is TRBJ2-3; TRBD2 might be the D (5 bases). Germline assignment: CDR1 SQVTM and CDR2 ANQGSEA. This CDR3 spans 12 amino acids. The CDR3 spells CSARNGGDTRYF. The CDR3 bases are TGCAGCGCCCGAAATGGAGGAGATACGCGGTATTTT.

DNA of the CDR3: TGCAGTGCTTACAGGGGTACGTCTGGCTACACCTTC. Amino acids: CSAYRGTSGYTF. This chain uses TRBV20-1 with TRBJ1-2, with 7 bases matching TRBD1. V dropped 5 bases and J dropped 7; count of bases not matched to a gene: 7. In germline, CDR1 is DFQATT, CDR2 SNEGSKA (reference sequence). The CDR3 contains 12 residues.

The chain employs TRBV6-1 and TRBJ2-3; D gene unclear. V shed 1 base and J shed 5 bases, with 10 bases lying between them. Germline CDR1 MNHNS, CDR2 SASEGT. This CDR3 is 14 amino acids long. The CDR3 bases are TGTGCCAGCAGTGAAGTTGTCGTCGGAGATACGCAGTATTTT. This gives the protein CASSEVVVGDTQYF.

With respect to this clonotype: A clone one base away is much larger, so this may be a read error. The genes are TRBV7-2 and TRBJ2-1; 7 bases are shared with TRBD2. V shed 1 base, J shed 6 bases, and the junction held 3 bases outside the gene matches. From germline, CDR1 is SGHTA and CDR2 FQGNSA. CDR3 size: 14 residues. The CDR3 DNA is TGTGCCAGCAGCTTAGGAGCGGGGAGCAATGAGCAGTTCTTC. Residues: CASSLGAGSNEQFF.

The J gene is TRBJ2-3, the V gene TRBV27, with D perhaps matching TRBD1 (6 bases). V was cut by 5 bases and J by 6 bases, with 27 bases left in between. From germline, CDR1 is MNHEY and CDR2 SMNVEV (reference sequence). This CDR3 has 18 amino acids. Written as DNA, the CDR3 is TGTGCCAGCAGTCCTAGGGGGTGGGAGCCCAGAAGAGACGATACGCAGTATTTT. Encoded protein: CASSPRGWEPRRDDTQYF.

The chain links TRBV10-3 to TRBJ2-7; 9 nucleotides match TRBD1. CDR1 ENHRY and CDR2 SYGVKD come from the germline V gene. The CDR3 extends over 12 amino acids. Trimming at V came to 11 bases and at J to 0 bases, leaving 2 bases not matched to a gene. In DNA form, the CDR3 reads TGTGCCGCGACAGGGGGCTCCTACGAGCAGTACTTC. Translated, it gives CAATGGSYEQYF.

This rearrangement joins TRBV2 to TRBJ2-3; D remains ambiguous. Germline-derived CDR1 and CDR2 are SNHLY and FYNNEI. The CDR3 is made up of 10 amino acids. With 11 bases removed from V and 6 bases from J, the gap between germline ends came to 9 bases. Written as DNA, the CDR3 is TGTGCCTGTGAGTCGGATACGCAGTATTTT. Protein: CACESDTQYF.

The chain links TRBV20-1 to TRBJ2-1; TRBD2 might be the D (6 bases). V shed 7 bases and J shed 8 bases, with 18 bases lying between them. The CDR3 is 13 amino acids. CDR1 is DFQATT, CDR2 SNEGSKA, per germline (reference sequence). The CDR3 DNA reads TGCAGTGAAGACGGGAGCAAAAGCTATGAGCAGTTCTTC. This gives the protein CSEDGSKSYEQFF.

This clonotype occurred a few times. The V gene is TRBV20-1, the J gene TRBJ2-1; 10 nucleotides agree with TRBD2. This CDR3 has 14 amino acids. CDR1 DFQATT and CDR2 SNEGSKA come from the germline V gene (reference sequence). Trimming cost V 5 bases and J 8 bases; bases outside gene matches: 9. The DNA of the CDR3 is TGCAGTGCTCTGTTGCTAGCGGGAGCGCATGAGCAGTTCTTC. It codes for CSALLLAGAHEQFF.

Here the CDR3 DNA reads TGTGCCAGCAGCTTCTTGTGGTCGAACACTGAAGCTTTCTTT. This gives the protein CASSFLWSNTEAFF. The chain links TRBV7-2 to TRBJ1-1; D not certain. The CDR3 sequence is 14 residues long. Germline V gene data show CDR1 as SGHTA and CDR2 as FQGNSA. V lost 3 bases and J lost 1, with 9 bases in between.

This chain joins TRBV4-2 and TRBJ2-4; D unclear. The J call may be mistaken, given a closer DNA end match to TRBJ2-7. This CDR3 is built from 14 residues. Per the germline V gene, CDR1 is LGHNA and CDR2 is YNFKEQ. In nucleotides, the CDR3 is TGTGCCAGCAGCCGCGAGATCACCACTTCCGAGCAGTACTTC. As protein: CASSREITTSEQYF.